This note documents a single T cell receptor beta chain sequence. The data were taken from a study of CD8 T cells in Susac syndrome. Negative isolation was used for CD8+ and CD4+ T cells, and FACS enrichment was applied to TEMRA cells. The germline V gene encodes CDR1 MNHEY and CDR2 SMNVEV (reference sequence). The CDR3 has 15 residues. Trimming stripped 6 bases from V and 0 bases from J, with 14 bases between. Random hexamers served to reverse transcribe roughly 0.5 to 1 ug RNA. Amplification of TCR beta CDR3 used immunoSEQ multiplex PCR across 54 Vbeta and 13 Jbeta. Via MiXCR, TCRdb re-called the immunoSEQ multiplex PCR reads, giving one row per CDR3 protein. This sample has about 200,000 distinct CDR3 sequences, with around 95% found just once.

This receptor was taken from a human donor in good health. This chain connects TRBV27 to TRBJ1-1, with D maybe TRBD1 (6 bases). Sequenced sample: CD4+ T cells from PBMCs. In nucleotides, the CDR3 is TGTGCCAGCAGCCAGGGACACCCCATGAACACTGAAGCTTTCTTT. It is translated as CASSQGHPMNTEAFF.